This TCR beta chain emerged from a study of cytomegalovirus exposure and HLA in healthy donors (TCRdb year 2017). Background for the entire study: According to an earlier analysis of 550 to 750 of the donors, about 190 million T cells yielded approximately 120 million unique TCR beta sequences and 276 Gb of sequence data. Genome-wide SNP genotypes for about 65% of the roughly 670 donors were used in a later genetic analysis, which treated that subset as a discovery cohort. The study used immunosequencing to profile the T cell repertoires of several hundred subjects and linked those repertoires to cytomegalovirus serostatus. To decide whether each TCR beta V gene segment behaved as functional or pseudogenic, an earlier analysis of some 540 of the donors relied on high-throughput TCR beta sequencing. Rather than using new phenotypic data, the later analysis identified candidate immune exposures from TCR beta sequences and from how often those sequences occurred across donors. Among the approximately 400 genotyped donors, under 90% belonged to the genetic ancestry cluster associated with self-reported Caucasian donors. Roughly 310 gigabases of sequencing data and tens of millions of unique TCR sequences were included in an early release covering several hundred HLA-typed donors. Across some 400 genotyped donors of the cohort, an average of about 250,000 unique TCR beta nucleotide sequences per donor were sequenced, and roughly a sixth of those sequences were non-productive. To predict cytomegalovirus infection status, the study brought together high-throughput TCR immunosequencing, statistical association of individual TCRs with disease status, and machine learning. The study aimed to test whether signatures of past pathogen exposure could be identified by cataloging public T cell receptors. HLA typing included class I and class II loci at four-digit resolution. Every repertoire in the discovery cohort had been generated on one and the same sequencing platform. Four to six DR-DQ haplotypes were handled as single units for association and clustering, since linkage in the cohort was strong. A later analysis re-examined previously published TCR beta repertoires from several hundred donors and added high-resolution HLA genotyping to investigate patterns of TCR occurrence. Alongside the repertoire data, information on donor age, sex, ethnicity and CMV serostatus was compiled. In addition to the first cohort of 666 subjects, a separate validation cohort of under 150 different subjects was used. The number of donors typed differed by locus, with 629-630 for A, B, C, DRB1 and DQB1, more than 500 for DQA1, some 570 for DPA1, and over 400 for DPB1. Findings and caveats that apply to the study as a whole: A further reported finding was that TCR beta sequences accurately predicted the HLA-A and HLA-B alleles for most subjects in the first cohort. In a later analysis, the rate of TCR association differed among HLA loci, with DRB1 alleles having the most associated TCRs and HLA-C alleles having the fewest. Presence/absence analyses assumed roughly uniform sequencing depth across donors, an assumption that may not hold. Immune exposure information for the cohort was limited to CMV serostatus. Cytomegalovirus status was reported to be diagnosed by the classifier with high specificity and sensitivity in both the original and validation cohorts. In a later analysis, most CMV-associated TCR beta chains were found to appear HLA-restricted, with HLA associations seemingly driven largely by CMV exposure. Because HLA typing was unavailable for some donors at each locus, only the typed subset was used in association tests. Strong co-occurrence of HLA alleles, especially DR and DQ, made assigning TCR associations to individual alleles difficult. The authors suggested that the approach could potentially be extended to other disease states and immunological phenotypes. Because counts were too low, about 18 rarely observed V segments, including chromosome 9 orphons, were left out of the earlier analysis of over 550 of the donors. In the study, 150 to 200 TCR beta chains were listed as associated with cytomegalovirus. In a later analysis, HLA-associated TCR beta chains showed more clonal expansion and lower generation probabilities than non-associated chains that were equally common. In an earlier analysis of some 540 of the donors, most TCR beta V segments appeared in productive rearrangements about 87% or about 30% of the time, broadly matching IMGT annotations. The 87-base-pair reads could not distinguish some IMGT-functional V segments, including TRBV6-2 and TRBV6-3, so those segments were excluded. The cohort was sequenced for TCR beta chains only, and without alpha or paired-chain data the features that could be detected were limited. Most TCR sequences were seen in very few donors, while some public TCRs were found in many individuals. In a later genetic analysis, fewer N-insertions in productive TCRs were reported among donors in an Asian-associated ancestry cluster than the approximately 710-donor mean. Linkage disequilibrium might explain the correlated functional status among segregating V segments, but an unknown experimental factor could not be excluded. V-gene and J-gene trimming of TCR beta chains was associated with a missense DCLRE1C variant in a later genetic analysis, and the association was replicated in an independent cohort. A later analysis associated approximately 17,000 TCR beta sequences with specific HLA alleles at a false discovery rate of 0.05. According to a later analysis, parvovirus B19, influenza, CMV and Epstein-Barr virus appeared linked to several top co-occurrence clusters. In vitro tests confirmed that a few of the cytomegalovirus-associated TCR beta chains recognize cytomegalovirus antigens. A cluster of highly shared sequence variants was judged likely to be a technical artifact of the sequencing pipeline.

The cohort consisted of approximately 670 healthy bone marrow donors. At the time of sampling, every cohort member was nominally healthy, though immune exposures that went unrecorded were likely present. The donor was CMV seronegative and was included in the group of around 320 seronegative cohort members. Each donor provided a peripheral blood sample, and peripheral blood mononuclear cells were used for TCR beta sequencing. Genomic DNA was extracted from the blood cell samples with the Qiagen DNeasy Blood Extraction Kit. The library was made by the immunoSEQ multiplex PCR assay. For the multiplex PCR, a mixture combining 60 forward primers for TCR Vbeta segments and 13 reverse primers for TCR Jbeta segments was used. The CDR3 region of rearranged TCR beta genes was amplified from genomic DNA with a multiplex PCR assay. The amplified TCR beta libraries were sequenced on the Illumina HiSeq System as 87-base-pair reads. On the study's bioinformatics: Across the 500 to 750 repertoires, a later analysis counted approximately 75 million unique TCR beta chains, 9.5 million to 13 million of which were shared by at least two donors. Raw reads were error-corrected and collapsed into unique sequences by a nearest-neighbor algorithm in which closely related sequences were merged to remove PCR and sequencing errors. V, D and J gene segments were assigned by aligning CDR3 sequences to IMGT reference sequences. Each retained sequence needed at least a six-nucleotide match to both a V gene segment and a J gene segment. A rearrangement counted as productive if the CDR3 had no stop codons and remained in frame with V and J, and every other rearrangement counted as non-productive. Following IMGT convention, CDR3 was defined as the stretch from the second conserved V-encoded cysteine up to the conserved J-encoded phenylalanine. The earlier analysis of fewer than 700 of the donors excluded sequences that lacked an unambiguous match to a single V gene segment. In an earlier analysis of about 590 of the donors, a V segment was called functional when productive rearrangements were above 56.7%, and segregating when the standard deviation between donors exceeded 5%. A statistical classification framework was developed to diagnose cytomegalovirus status using the catalog of TCR beta chain sequences. A later analysis assigned V and J genes by comparing TCR nucleotide sequences with IMGT/GENE-DB human TR gene sequences. A later analysis assigned CDR3 sequences and most-parsimonious VDJ recombination scenarios with the TCRdist pipeline. In a later analysis, every TCR beta chain was defined by the combination of its CDR3 amino acid sequence and its V-gene family, and reads without a unique V-gene family were dropped. A later analysis removed several hundred highly shared, low-generation-probability nucleotide sequences to deal with suspected cross-contamination and a sequencing artifact. In a later analysis, a clonal expansion index was calculated for each public chain from normalized within-repertoire ranks of inferred template counts. In a later analysis, generation probabilities were computed with a VDJ recombination model fitted to out-of-frame rearrangements, and the resulting probabilities were checked against IGoR. In a later analysis, TCR-TCR, TCR-HLA and TCR-CMV co-occurrence was scored with hypergeometric tests, and a repertoire-size bias correction was applied to TCR pairs. False discovery rates were estimated in a later analysis by permuting HLA or CMV assignments 20 times. A later analysis grouped co-occurring TCRs with DBSCAN, adding TCRdist sequence similarity when clustering within HLA-allele-positive subsets. For co-occurrence clustering, repertoires with fewer than 30,000 or more than 120,000 public chains were excluded, along with roughly 5 repertoires with anomalous nucleotide sharing. Drawn from immuneACCESS, this table holds only the in-frame rearrangements with V and J called that TCRdb kept. Clones are partly lost; checked studies trace under half to an unresolved V gene and leave the rest unexplained. The DNA gave D and trimming, while V, J and clone size come from that table. Present in this sample are under 150,000 clones, about 84% of which were seen just once. 2% to 2.5% of the sample comes from the top ten.

Turning to this clone: It lacks a known antigen. Within one base of it there is no much larger clone, and no base qualities were kept.

Trimming leaves V shorter by 5 bases and J shorter by 7 bases, with the junction holding 0 bases beyond the gene matches. The CDR3 contains 10 residues, cysteine and phenylalanine counted. Just the 30-base CDR3 DNA is kept, in frame starting at base 1. Looking up the germline V gene (reference sequence) yields CDR1 GTSNPN and CDR2 SVGIG. The receptor comes from a man over 45 in good health and CMV-seronegative. The chain couples TRBV30 to TRBJ1-1; 8 central nucleotides agree with TRBD1. The sequencing sample was made of PBMCs. The DNA is TGTGCCTGGGGACAGGGTGAAGCTTTCTTT. Translation gives CAWGQGEAFF.